The rows below give T cell receptor beta chains drawn from one sample of a study of blood T cell repertoires in COVID-19. Libraries were prepared by immunoSEQ multiplex PCR; TCRdb keeps only in-frame clonotypes and omits some of them. This table has around 60,000 clones, 80% to 90% appearing once. The material sequenced was peripheral blood. The receptors here all came from a man aged 35 to 55 with acute or convalescent COVID-19. The CDR3 runs from the conserved cysteine through the conserved F or W. The D gene is left open where the match is weak. Clone size is not always given. Where it is, it says once, few, many or a class for expanded clones.

j_gene: TRBJ1-6; d_gene: -; abundance: -; v_gene: TRBV5-1; CDR3nt: TGCGCCAGCAGAGGGGTTTTGAATTCACCCCTCCACTTT; CDR3aa: CASRGVLNSPLHF
j_gene: TRBJ2-2; d_gene: TRBD1; abundance: -; v_gene: TRBV27; CDR3nt: TGTGCCAGCAGTTTATCGATACTCCCGGGACAGGGACGCGCCGGGGAGCTGTTTTTT; CDR3aa: CASSLSILPGQGRAGELFF
j_gene: TRBJ1-5; d_gene: -; abundance: -; v_gene: TRBV5-6; CDR3nt: TGTGCCAGCAGCTCCCTGGGGAGAAGCAATCAGCCCCAGCATTTT; CDR3aa: CASSSLGRSNQPQHF
j_gene: TRBJ2-5; d_gene: -; abundance: -; v_gene: TRBV11-2; CDR3nt: TGTGCCAGCAGCTCCCGGGCCTCGGAGGAAAAGACCCAGTACTTC; CDR3aa: CASSSRASEEKTQYF
j_gene: TRBJ1-3; d_gene: TRBD1; abundance: few; v_gene: TRBV30; CDR3nt: TGTGCCTGGAGTTGGACAGGCGCTGGAAACACCATATATTTT; CDR3aa: CAWSWTGAGNTIYF
j_gene: TRBJ2-7; d_gene: TRBD1; abundance: -; v_gene: TRBV2; CDR3nt: TGTGCCAGCAGCCCCCCTAGACAGGGACCCTACGAGCAGTACTTC; CDR3aa: CASSPPRQGPYEQYF
j_gene: TRBJ1-1; d_gene: -; abundance: once; v_gene: TRBV10-3; CDR3nt: TGTGCCATCAGTGCAAACACTGAAGCTTTCTTT; CDR3aa: CAISANTEAFF
j_gene: TRBJ1-2; d_gene: TRBD1; abundance: -; v_gene: TRBV7-9; CDR3nt: TGTGCCAGCAGCTCAGGACAGGGAGCTAACTATGGCTACACCTTC; CDR3aa: CASSSGQGANYGYTF
j_gene: TRBJ1-5; d_gene: TRBD1; abundance: -; v_gene: TRBV7-8; CDR3nt: TGTGCCAGCAGTCGAGAGGGGGCACATAGCAATCAGCCCCAGCATTTT; CDR3aa: CASSREGAHSNQPQHF
j_gene: TRBJ2-1; d_gene: -; abundance: -; v_gene: TRBV24-1; CDR3nt: TGTGCCACCCCCGACAGTGATGAGCAGTTCTTC; CDR3aa: CATPDSDEQFF
j_gene: TRBJ2-7; d_gene: -; abundance: -; v_gene: TRBV6-5; CDR3nt: TGTGCCAGTGGCGACAGGTCCTACGAGCAGTACTTC; CDR3aa: CASGDRSYEQYF
j_gene: TRBJ2-1; d_gene: TRBD1; abundance: -; v_gene: TRBV27; CDR3nt: TGTGCCAGCAGTTTTTACCGGGACAGCTACAATGAGCAGTTCTTC; CDR3aa: CASSFYRDSYNEQFF
j_gene: TRBJ2-3; d_gene: -; abundance: -; v_gene: TRBV21-1; CDR3nt: TGTGCCAGCAGCAAAGAAGACTCCCAAGTTGATACGCAGTATTTT; CDR3aa: CASSKEDSQVDTQYF
j_gene: TRBJ1-4; d_gene: TRBD1; abundance: -; v_gene: TRBV6-6; CDR3nt: TGTGCCAGCAGTGTTGGGACAGGGAGGGTTGAAAAACTGTTTTTT; CDR3aa: CASSVGTGRVEKLFF
j_gene: TRBJ1-6; d_gene: TRBD1; abundance: few; v_gene: TRBV19; CDR3nt: TGTGCCAGTAGTACTAGACAGGGCCTTTCACCCCTCCACTTT; CDR3aa: CASSTRQGLSPLHF
j_gene: TRBJ1-1; d_gene: -; abundance: once; v_gene: TRBV2; CDR3nt: TGTGCCAGCAGTGAATATATCGCCCCTCATTTCCAGGGGAACACTGAAGCTTTCTTT; CDR3aa: CASSEYIAPHFQGNTEAFF
j_gene: TRBJ1-1; d_gene: TRBD1; abundance: -; v_gene: TRBV25-1; CDR3nt: TGTGCCAGCAGTGACACCGGGACAGGGCCCTCGGGCACTGAAGCTTTCTTT; CDR3aa: CASSDTGTGPSGTEAFF
j_gene: TRBJ1-1; d_gene: -; abundance: -; v_gene: TRBV11-2; CDR3nt: TGTGCCAGCAGCTTTGAGTCGAACACTGAAGCTTTCTTT; CDR3aa: CASSFESNTEAFF
j_gene: TRBJ2-5; d_gene: TRBD1; abundance: -; v_gene: TRBV18; CDR3nt: TGTGCCAGCTCACCCGGGACAGGCGAGACCCAGTACTTC; CDR3aa: CASSPGTGETQYF
j_gene: TRBJ1-1; d_gene: -; abundance: -; v_gene: TRBV27; CDR3nt: TGTGCCACAGCGTTCGGGGGAGGAGCCGGAAAGAACACTGAAGCTTTCTTT; CDR3aa: CATAFGGGAGKNTEAFF
j_gene: TRBJ1-2; d_gene: -; abundance: once; v_gene: TRBV5-1; CDR3nt: TGCGCCAGCACCTTTGAGAGCCCGCCGGGTAACTATGGCTACACCTTC; CDR3aa: CASTFESPPGNYGYTF
j_gene: TRBJ1-5; d_gene: -; abundance: -; v_gene: TRBV12-3/TRBV12-4; CDR3nt: TGTGCCAGCAGTTTATTGGGCGATCAGCCCCAGCATTTT; CDR3aa: CASSLLGDQPQHF
j_gene: TRBJ2-2; d_gene: TRBD2; abundance: -; v_gene: TRBV27; CDR3nt: TGTGCCAGCAGTTTAAGGCGGGGGGGCCCCCCCGGGGAGCTGTTTTTT; CDR3aa: CASSLRRGGPPGELFF